The sequence of this T cell receptor beta chain was determined in a study of identifying expanded T cells in peripheral blood. The protocol was immunoSEQ multiplex PCR, while the TCRdb copy is restricted to in-frame clones and leaves out a portion. The sample has about 74,000 clones, approximately 84% seen once. Losses at the gene ends were 3 bases for V and 0 bases for J; bases not matched to a gene: 9. CDR1 is LGHNA, CDR2 YSLEER, per germline. The CDR3 loop spans 20 amino acids. This sequence originates from a person aged 18 to 75 in good health. The chain links TRBV4-3 to TRBJ2-3, with 16 bases identical to TRBD2. Input material: blood. CDR3 sequence reads: CASSHPGLAGGMISTDTQYF. CDR3 DNA: TGCGCCAGCAGCCATCCGGGACTAGCGGGAGGGATGATTAGCACAGATACGCAGTATTTT.